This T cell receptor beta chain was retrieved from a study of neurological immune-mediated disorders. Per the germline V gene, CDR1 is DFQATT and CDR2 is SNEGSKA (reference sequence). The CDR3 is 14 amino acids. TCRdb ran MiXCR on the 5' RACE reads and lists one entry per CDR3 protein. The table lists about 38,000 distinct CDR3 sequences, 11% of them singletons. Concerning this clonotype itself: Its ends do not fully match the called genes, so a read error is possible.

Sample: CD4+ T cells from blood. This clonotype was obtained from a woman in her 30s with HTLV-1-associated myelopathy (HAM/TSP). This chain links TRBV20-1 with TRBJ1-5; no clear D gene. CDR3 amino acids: CSALSPGWNQTQNF. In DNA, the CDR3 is TGCAGTGCCCTTTCTCCGGGGTGGAATCAGACCCAGAATTTT.